The present T cell receptor (beta chain) was sequenced within a study of a mutant IDH1 vaccine in newly diagnosed glioma. Points from the study as a whole: Alterations occurring in top peripheral T cell clonotypes seemed unrelated to pseudoprogression.

There are 15 residues in the CDR3. Germline V gene lookup returns CDR1 SEHNR and CDR2 FQNEAQ (reference sequence). The germline V and J ends were trimmed by 5 bases and 1 base, with 14 bases remaining between them. Sequencing was performed with immunoSEQ multiplex PCR; in TCRdb, only in-frame clones are kept and a portion is missing. Of around 60,000 clones listed, approximately 92% are singletons. Regarding time point: baseline, week 1 (first vaccination visit). As to treatment: pre-vaccination baseline after standard-of-care therapy. In the case of this clone: Its antigen remains unknown.

This receptor was taken from a man aged 50 to 59 with glioma. The sample was PBMCs, taken from a glioma patient treated with radiotherapy, temozolomide or both. The chain links TRBV7-9 to TRBJ2-5; maybe TRBD2 (5 bases). The chain's CDR3 is CASSPQSGFQETQYF. In nucleotides, the CDR3 is TGTGCCAGCAGCCCCCAATCGGGGTTCCAAGAGACCCAGTACTTC.